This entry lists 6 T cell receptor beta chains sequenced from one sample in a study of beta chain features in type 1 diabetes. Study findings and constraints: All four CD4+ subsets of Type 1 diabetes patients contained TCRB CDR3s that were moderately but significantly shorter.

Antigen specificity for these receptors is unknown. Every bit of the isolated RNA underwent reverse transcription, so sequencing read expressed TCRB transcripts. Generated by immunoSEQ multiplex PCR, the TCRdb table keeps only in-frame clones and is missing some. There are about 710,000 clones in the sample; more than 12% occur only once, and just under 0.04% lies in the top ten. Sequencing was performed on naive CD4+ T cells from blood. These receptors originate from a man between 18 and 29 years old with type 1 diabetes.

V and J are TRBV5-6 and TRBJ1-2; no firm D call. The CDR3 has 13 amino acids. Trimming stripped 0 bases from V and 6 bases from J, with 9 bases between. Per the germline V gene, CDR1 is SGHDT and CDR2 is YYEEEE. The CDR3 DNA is TGTGCCAGCAGCTTGGGCCTTAAGGATGGCTACACCTTC. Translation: CASSLGLKDGYTF.

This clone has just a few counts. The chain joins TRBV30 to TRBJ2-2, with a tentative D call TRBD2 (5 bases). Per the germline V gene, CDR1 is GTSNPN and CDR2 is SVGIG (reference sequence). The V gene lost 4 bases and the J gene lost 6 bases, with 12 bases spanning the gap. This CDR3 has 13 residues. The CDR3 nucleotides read TGTGCCTGGACCCTCCGGGGTGCCGGGGAGCTGTTTTTT. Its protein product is CAWTLRGAGELFF.

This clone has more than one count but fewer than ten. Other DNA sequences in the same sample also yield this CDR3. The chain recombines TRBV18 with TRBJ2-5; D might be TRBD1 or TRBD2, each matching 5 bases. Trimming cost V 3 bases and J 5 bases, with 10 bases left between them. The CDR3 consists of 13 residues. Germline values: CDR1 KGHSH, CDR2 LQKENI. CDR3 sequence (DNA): TGTGCCAGCTCACCGAGTGAGGGGGAGACCCAGTACTTC. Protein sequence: CASSPSEGETQYF. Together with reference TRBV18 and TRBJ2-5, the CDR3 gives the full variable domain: NAGVMQNPRHLVRRRGQEARLRCSPMKGHSHVYWYRQLPEEGLKFMVYLQKENIIDESGMPKERFSAEFPKEGPSILRIQQVVRGDSAAYFCASSPSEGETQYFGPGTRLLVL.

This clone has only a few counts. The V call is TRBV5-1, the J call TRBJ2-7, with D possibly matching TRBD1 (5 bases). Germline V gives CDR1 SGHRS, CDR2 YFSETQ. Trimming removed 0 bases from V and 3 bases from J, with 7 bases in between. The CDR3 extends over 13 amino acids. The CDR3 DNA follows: TGCGCCAGCAGCTTGGGACAGATCTACGAGCAGTACTTC. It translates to CASSLGQIYEQYF.

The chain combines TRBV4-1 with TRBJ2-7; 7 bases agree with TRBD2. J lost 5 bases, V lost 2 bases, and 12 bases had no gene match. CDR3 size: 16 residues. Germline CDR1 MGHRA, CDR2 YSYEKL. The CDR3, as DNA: TGCGCCAGCAGCCAAACTAGCGACGGACTAGGGGACGAGCAGTACTTC. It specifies CASSQTSDGLGDEQYF.

This CDR3 is CAISGPGQGHTGELFF. Written as DNA, the CDR3 is TGTGCCATCAGTGGTCCGGGACAGGGGCACACCGGGGAGCTGTTTTTT. The chain employs TRBV10-3 and TRBJ2-2, with TRBD1 matching over 10 bases. The V gene's germline CDR1 is ENHRY and CDR2 SYGVKD. V trimming: 4 bases; J trimming: 3 bases; junction bases outside the gene matches: 5. This CDR3 spans 16 amino acids.